One and the same sample provided the 17 T cell receptor beta chains below, sequenced in a study of cytomegalovirus exposure and HLA in healthy donors (dated by TCRdb to 2016 to 2017). Libraries came from the immunoSEQ multiplex PCR assay. A mixture of 60 forward primers for TCR Vbeta segments and 13 reverse primers for TCR Jbeta segments was used in the multiplex PCR. Held by TCRdb, this immuneACCESS table contains in-frame sequences only and omits some clones. Under half of the omission traces to an unresolved V gene where checked; the cause of the rest is unknown. The sample includes tens of thousands of clones, with 77% observed a single time. The ten largest make up 2.5% to 3% of the sample. Sequencing was performed on PBMCs. Receptors originate from a man between 50 and 59 years old in good health and CMV-seropositive.

A single count supports this clone. The V gene is TRBV10-3, the J gene TRBJ2-5, with TRBD1 matching over 9 bases. The CDR3 extends over 15 amino acids. V shed 3 bases, J shed 4 bases, and the junction held 6 bases outside the gene matches. The V gene's germline CDR1 is ENHRY and CDR2 SYGVKD. In nucleotides, the CDR3 is TGTGCCATCAGTGAAAGGGACAGGGCGGGAGAGACCCAGTACTTC. This encodes CAISERDRAGETQYF.

The chain carries TRBV27 and TRBJ1-5, with 9 bases lining up with TRBD1. The germline V gene has CDR1 MNHEY and CDR2 SMNVEV (reference sequence). This CDR3 comprises 15 residues. Unmatched junction bases numbered 6, after V lost 6 bases and J lost 3 bases. DNA of the CDR3: TGTGCCAGCAGCCCGAGGGACAGGGTCAATCAGCCCCAGCATTTT. Residues: CASSPRDRVNQPQHF.

The chain joins TRBV4-1 to TRBJ1-5; maybe TRBD1 (5 bases). The V and J ends lost 1 base and 3 bases respectively, with 10 bases between them. The CDR3 is 15 amino acids. Germline CDR1 is MGHRA and CDR2 is YSYEKL. CDR3 DNA sequence: TGCGCCAGCAGCCAAGGACCCAGGGACAATCAGCCCCAGCATTTT. Residues: CASSQGPRDNQPQHF.

This clone has a single count. The V and J genes are TRBV5-1 and TRBJ1-1; 7 bases match TRBD1. The CDR3 is made up of 13 amino acids. Looked up from germline, CDR1 is SGHRS and CDR2 is YFSETQ. The V segment lost 4 bases and the J segment 11 bases; nucleotides outside the gene matches: 11. This chain's CDR3 is CASSPNQQGWAFF. CDR3 bases: TGCGCCAGCAGCCCAAACCAACAGGGGTGGGCTTTCTTT.

In regard to this clone: Other DNA sequences within the sample encode an identical CDR3. The J gene is TRBJ1-1, the V gene TRBV18; D remains unclear. With 2 bases removed from V and 0 bases from J, the gap between germline ends came to 7 bases. The CDR3 runs 14 residues. Looked up from germline, CDR1 is KGHSH and CDR2 is LQKENI. The CDR3, as DNA: TGTGCCAGCTCACCAGGAGGCGTGAACACTGAAGCTTTCTTT. Protein product: CASSPGGVNTEAFF.

The rearrangement uses TRBV7-2 and TRBJ1-1; unclear D gene. Germline V gives CDR1 SGHTA, CDR2 FQGNSA. Trimming left V 5 bases short and J 2 bases short, with 12 bases between. The CDR3 is 14 amino acids. CDR3 sequence reads: CASSPRSGNTEAFF. CDR3 sequence (DNA): TGTGCCAGCAGCCCACGATCGGGAAACACTGAAGCTTTCTTT.

This clone was observed a handful of times. The rearrangement joins TRBV19 to TRBJ1-1; a possible D gene is TRBD1 (6 bases). V was pared by 2 bases and J by 6 bases, with 16 bases between. This CDR3 has 15 residues. Germline V gene lookup returns CDR1 LNHDA and CDR2 SQIVND (reference sequence). The CDR3: CASSIITGTDAEAFF. CDR3 nucleotides: TGTGCCAGTAGTATAATTACAGGGACCGATGCTGAAGCTTTCTTT. The whole variable domain, filled in from reference TRBV19 and TRBJ1-1, reads DGGITQSPKYLFRKEGQNVTLSCEQNLNHDAMYWYRQDPGQGLRLIYYSQIVNDFQKGDIAEGYSVSREKKESFPLTVTSAQKNPTAFYLCASSIITGTDAEAFFGQGTRLTVV.

The chain is built from TRBV11-3 and TRBJ2-7, with a weak D call TRBD1 (6 bases). Germline values: CDR1 SGHNT, CDR2 YENEEA. The CDR3 has 14 amino acids. The ends were cut back, 4 bases at V and 2 bases at J, with 12 bases in the middle. CDR3 in amino acids: CASSWGLRTYEQYF. The CDR3 nucleotides read TGTGCCAGCAGCTGGGGGCTTAGAACCTACGAGCAGTACTTC.

The CDR3 coding sequence is TGTGCCAGCAGCGTTAGACAGGTTCTTGGCTACACCTTC. It yields the protein CASSVRQVLGYTF. The rearrangement uses TRBV9 and TRBJ1-2; a possible D gene is TRBD1 (6 bases). The germline V and J ends were trimmed by 2 bases and 7 bases, with 12 bases remaining between them. The CDR3 runs 13 residues. Germline CDR1 is SGDLS and CDR2 is YYNGEE.

V and J are TRBV30 and TRBJ2-1, with a tentative D call TRBD2 (5 bases). This CDR3 comprises 18 residues. Per the germline V gene, CDR1 is GTSNPN and CDR2 is SVGIG (reference sequence). Trimming shortened V by 0 bases and J by 0 bases, and 18 bases separated the two germline ends. The CDR3 nucleotides read TGTGCCTGGAGTGTACCCCAAAAGAGGAGGCCCTCCTACAATGAGCAGTTCTTC. Translating it yields CAWSVPQKRRPSYNEQFF.

This sequence joins TRBV19 and TRBJ1-5, with unresolved D. Trimming removed 6 bases from V and 5 bases from J, with 11 bases in between. The V gene's germline CDR1 is LNHDA and CDR2 SQIVND (reference sequence). This CDR3 is 13 amino acids long. The CDR3 reads CASRRGADQPQHF. In DNA, the CDR3 is TGTGCCAGTAGGAGAGGAGCGGATCAGCCCCAGCATTTT.

This chain links TRBV14 with TRBJ1-1, with 7 bases matching TRBD1. V lost 2 bases, J lost 7 bases, and 10 bases stayed unmatched. This CDR3 region has 15 residues. CDR1 is SGHDN, CDR2 FVKESK, per germline. The CDR3 loop is CASSQLGTAYREAFF. The CDR3 DNA follows: TGTGCCAGCAGCCAACTGGGGACAGCCTATCGTGAAGCTTTCTTT.

The V gene is TRBV10-2, the J gene TRBJ2-7; TRBD1 is a possible D gene (6 bases). Trimming pared 5 bases from V and 4 bases from J, leaving 12 bases between. Germline assignment: CDR1 WSHSY and CDR2 SAAADI. There are 13 residues in the CDR3. Here the CDR3 DNA reads TGCGCCAGCAGTTGGGACAAGAGATACGAGCAGTACTTC. Protein: CASSWDKRYEQYF.

This sequence joins TRBV30 and TRBJ2-3; the match to TRBD1 covers 9 bases. The CDR3 spans 14 residues. The junction had 5 bases not matched to a gene; V was cut back by 1 base and J by 6 bases. Germline V gives CDR1 GTSNPN, CDR2 SVGIG (reference sequence). For the CDR3, the DNA is TGTGCCTGGAGTGACAGGGGGCAAGGTGATACGCAGTATTTT. It specifies CAWSDRGQGDTQYF.

V and J are TRBV5-6 and TRBJ1-2; D is uncertain. Trimming stripped 0 bases from V and 8 bases from J, with 8 bases between. The CDR3 covers 12 residues. Germline assignment: CDR1 SGHDT and CDR2 YYEEEE. The CDR3, as DNA: TGTGCCAGCAGCTTGGACGGGATGGGCTACACCTTC. The encoded protein is CASSLDGMGYTF.

The chain employs TRBV6-1 and TRBJ2-5; 8 nucleotides match TRBD1. Trimming took 8 bases from V and 1 from J; bases not matched to a gene: 9. The germline CDR1 and CDR2 sequences are MNHNS and SASEGT. The CDR3 has 15 residues. The CDR3 DNA sequence: TGTGCCAGCGCCAGGACAGGGACCGTCCAAGAGACCCAGTACTTC. Translated, it gives CASARTGTVQETQYF.

The chain has TRBV4-1 and TRBJ2-3; TRBD1 agrees at 7 bases. The CDR3 totals 18 residues. Germline V lookup: CDR1 MGHRA, CDR2 YSYEKL. The V gene end was trimmed by 0 bases and the J gene end by 3 bases; junction bases not matched to a gene: 12. The CDR3 sequence: CASSQDPSTGVWTDTQYF. The CDR3 nucleotides read TGCGCCAGCAGCCAAGATCCCTCTACAGGGGTTTGGACAGATACGCAGTATTTT.